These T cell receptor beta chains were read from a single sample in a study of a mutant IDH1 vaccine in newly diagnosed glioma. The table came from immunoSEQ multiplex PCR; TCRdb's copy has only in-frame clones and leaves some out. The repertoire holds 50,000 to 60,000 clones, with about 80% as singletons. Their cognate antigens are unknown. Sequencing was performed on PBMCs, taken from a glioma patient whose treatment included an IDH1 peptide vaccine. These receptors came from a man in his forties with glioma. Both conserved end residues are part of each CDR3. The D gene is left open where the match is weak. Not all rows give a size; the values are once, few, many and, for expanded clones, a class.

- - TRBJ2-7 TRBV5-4 TGTGCCAGCAGCTTGGAACAGGGCCCCTACGAGCAGTACTTC CASSLEQGPYEQYF
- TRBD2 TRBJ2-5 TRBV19 TGTGCCAGTAGTATCCGGACTAGCGGGGGGAAGGAGACCCAGTACTTC CASSIRTSGGKETQYF
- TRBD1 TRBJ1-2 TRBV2 TGTGCCAGCAGAGCCGGGACAGGGCAGCGGAGTGGCTACACCTTC CASRAGTGQRSGYTF
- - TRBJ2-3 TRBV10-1 TGCGCCAGCAGTGAGTCCCGGATAACAGATACGCAGTATTTT CASSESRITDTQYF
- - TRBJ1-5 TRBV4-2 TGTGCCAGCAGCCAAGTGGAGCCCCGGGACAGCAATCAGCCCCAGCATTTT CASSQVEPRDSNQPQHF
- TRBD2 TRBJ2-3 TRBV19 TGTGCCAGTAGGTCTGGGGGGGTTAGCACAGATACGCAGTATTTT CASRSGGVSTDTQYF
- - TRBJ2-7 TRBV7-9 TGTGCCAGCAGCCCCCAGCCTAGCTCCTACGAGCAGTACTTC CASSPQPSSYEQYF
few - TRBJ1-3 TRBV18 TGTGCCAGCTCACAAAGGCAAGACAGCTCCTCTGGAAACACCATATATTTT CASSQRQDSSSGNTIYF
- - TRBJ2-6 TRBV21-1 TGTGCCAGCAGCAAAGCGACCACAGGGACTGGGGCCAACGTCCTGACTTTC CASSKATTGTGANVLTF
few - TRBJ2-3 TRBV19 TGTGCCAGTAGGGGACGGAGCACAGATACGCAGTATTTT CASRGRSTDTQYF
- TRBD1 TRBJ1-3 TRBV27 TGTGCCAGCTCTACCGTGCGACAGGGAAGGGTCTCTGGAAACACCATATATTTT CASSTVRQGRVSGNTIYF
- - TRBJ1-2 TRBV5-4 TGTGCCAGCAGCAGAGGGGGTGGCTACACCTTC CASSRGGGYTF
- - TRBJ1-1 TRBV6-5 TGTGCCAGCAGTTATGGGCAGGGATACACTGAAGCTTTCTTT CASSYGQGYTEAFF
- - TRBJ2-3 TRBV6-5 TGTGCCAGCAGTTACGGGGGCCTCCACACAGATACGCAGTATTTT CASSYGGLHTDTQYF
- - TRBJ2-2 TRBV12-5 TGTGCTAGCGCCGACACGGGGAACACCGGGGAGCTGTTTTTT CASADTGNTGELFF
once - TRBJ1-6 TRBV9 TGTGCCAGCAGGAGGGGGTATAATTCACCCCTCCACTTT CASRRGYNSPLHF
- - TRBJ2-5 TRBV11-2 TGTGCCAGCAGCCGGGGACTCCTACAAGAGACCCAGTACTTC CASSRGLLQETQYF
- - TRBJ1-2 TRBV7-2 TGTGCCAGCAGCTTAACGCGGGGGGGCTATGGCTACACCTTC CASSLTRGGYGYTF
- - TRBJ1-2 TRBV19 TGTGCCAGTAGTATAGTGAACCCTGGCGCAGATAACTATGGCTACACCTTC CASSIVNPGADNYGYTF
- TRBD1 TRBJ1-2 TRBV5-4 TGTGCCAGCAGCCCCAGGACAGGGAACTATGGCTACACCTTC CASSPRTGNYGYTF
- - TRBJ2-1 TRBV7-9 TGTGCCAGCAGCTTAAAATCCTACAATGAGCAGTTCTTC CASSLKSYNEQFF
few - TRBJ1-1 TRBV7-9 TGTGCCAGCAGCCCCCGGGGCACTGAAGCTTTCTTT CASSPRGTEAFF
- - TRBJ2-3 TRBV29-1 TGCAGCGGCTCTGCGGGACCGATCACAGATACGCAGTATTTT CSGSAGPITDTQYF
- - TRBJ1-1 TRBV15 TGTGCCACCAGACAGGGCCCCAACACTGAAGCTTTCTTT CATRQGPNTEAFF
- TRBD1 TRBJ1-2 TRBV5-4 TGTGCCAGCAGCCCCGGGCAGGGGGATGGCTACACCTTC CASSPGQGDGYTF
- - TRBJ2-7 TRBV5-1 TGCGCCAGCAGCTCAGGGGATCTCGAGCAGTACTTC CASSSGDLEQYF
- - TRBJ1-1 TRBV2 TGTGCCAGCAGCCGTACTGGGACGACCGGAACTGAAGCTTTCTTT CASSRTGTTGTEAFF
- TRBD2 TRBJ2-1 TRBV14 TGTGCCAGCAGCCCGGGACTAGCGGGGGGCATACATGAGCAGTTCTTC CASSPGLAGGIHEQFF
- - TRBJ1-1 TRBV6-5 TGTGCCAGCAGAGAAACAGGGGAAGCTTTCTTT CASRETGEAFF
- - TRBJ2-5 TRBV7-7 TGTGCTAGCAGCTTAGCGACGGGAGAGACCCAGTACTTC CASSLATGETQYF
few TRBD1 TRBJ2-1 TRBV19 TGTGCCAGTAGTGCGGCTAACAGGGGTGAGCAGTTCTTC CASSAANRGEQFF
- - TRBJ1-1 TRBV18 TGTGCCAGCTCCCGACAGGATTCTGAAGCTTTCTTT CASSRQDSEAFF
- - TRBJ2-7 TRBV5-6 TGTGCCAGCAGCTTGAAGATTTCGAGCCTCCTGGAGCAGTACTTC CASSLKISSLLEQYF
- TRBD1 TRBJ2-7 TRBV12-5 TGTGCTAGTGGTTTGGTAGGGACAGGGGTTATCGAGCAGTACTTC CASGLVGTGVIEQYF
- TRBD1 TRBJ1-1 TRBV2 TGTGCCAGCATGGGACAGGGATGGACTGAAGCTTTCTTT CASMGQGWTEAFF
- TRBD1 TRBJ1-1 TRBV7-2 TGTGCCAGCAGCTTCCGACAGGGGGCCGGCACTGAAGCTTTCTTT CASSFRQGAGTEAFF
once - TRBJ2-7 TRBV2 TGTGCCAGCAGTGGGGACACTTTCGAGCAGTACTTC CASSGDTFEQYF
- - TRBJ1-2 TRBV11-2 TGTGCCAGCAGCTTAGATACCCACTCAGGGGGCTACACCTTC CASSLDTHSGGYTF
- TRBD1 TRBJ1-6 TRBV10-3 TGTGCCATCAGGGGGACAGGGTTATCTGGTTCACCCCTCCACTTT CAIRGTGLSGSPLHF
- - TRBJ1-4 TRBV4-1 TGCGCCAGCAGCCAAGGGACGGGGGATGAAAAACTGTTTTTT CASSQGTGDEKLFF
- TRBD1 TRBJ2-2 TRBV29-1 TGCAGCGTTACCGGCTCGAAGGGGGCGAGCACCGGGGAGCTGTTTTTT CSVTGSKGASTGELFF
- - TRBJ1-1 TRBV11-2 TGTGCCAGCAGCTTGAAGTTAAACACTGAAGCTTTCTTT CASSLKLNTEAFF
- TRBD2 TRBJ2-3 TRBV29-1 TGCAGCGTCGGCCCCCTCGGGGAAGCGGGGGCAGATACGCAGTATTTT CSVGPLGEAGADTQYF
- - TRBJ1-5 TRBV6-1 TGTGCCAGCAGTGAATACAGGGCTAATCAGCCCCAGCATTTT CASSEYRANQPQHF
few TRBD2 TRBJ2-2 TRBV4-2 TGTGCCAGCAGCCAAGATACGGCGGGGGGGGGAACCGGGGAGCTGTTTTTT CASSQDTAGGGTGELFF
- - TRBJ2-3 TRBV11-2 TGTGCCAGCAGCTTAGAGCGGGGGCTCGCGACAGATACGCAGTATTTT CASSLERGLATDTQYF
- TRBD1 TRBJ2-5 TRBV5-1 TGCGCCAGCAGCCGCGGACAGGAAGAGACCCAGTACTTC CASSRGQEETQYF
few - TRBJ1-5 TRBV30 TGTGCCTGGAGGCGGGGAGGCAATCAGCCCCAGCATTTT CAWRRGGNQPQHF
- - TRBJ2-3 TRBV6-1 TGTGCCAGCAGTGTACGGGCAGCCACAGATACGCAGTATTTT CASSVRAATDTQYF
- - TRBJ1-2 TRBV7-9 TGTGCCAGCAGCTCAAACAACGGGGACTTTGGCTACACCTTC CASSSNNGDFGYTF
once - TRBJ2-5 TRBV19 TGTGCCAGTAGTCGGACAGTCCTCCCTTTGGGGGGAGAGACCCAGTACTTC CASSRTVLPLGGETQYF
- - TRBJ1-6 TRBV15 TGTGCCACCAGCAAGTTCAGGGAAAATTCACCCCTCCACTTT CATSKFRENSPLHF
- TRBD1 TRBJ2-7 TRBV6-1 TGTGCCAGCAGCCAGACAGGGAACTACGAGCAGTACTTC CASSQTGNYEQYF
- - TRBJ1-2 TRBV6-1 TGTGCCAGCAGTGAAGCGGATATGGGGCTTGGCTATGGCTACACCTTC CASSEADMGLGYGYTF